Listed below are T cell receptor beta chains from one sample, sequenced in a study of T cells after yellow fever vaccination. One entry per CDR3 protein results from TCRdb running MiXCR on the 5' RACE reads. The data hold roughly 45,000 distinct CDR3 sequences, with approximately 6.3% observed a single time. The material was CD8+ T cells not binding an NS4B(214-222) dextramer, sorted from PBMCs, obtained 45 days after the yellow fever booster vaccination. The receptors were gathered from a man aged 25-45 years who received the YFV17D yellow fever vaccine. Both conserved end residues are part of each CDR3. Each record gives: D gene, clone size, V gene, J gene, CDR3 protein, CDR3 DNA. The D gene is left open where the match is weak. The size field is filled for only some rows; it gives once, few, many or a size class.

TRBD1	NA	TRBV7-9	TRBJ2-7	CASRRDSYEQYF	TGTGCCAGCAGAAGGGACAGCTACGAGCAGTACTTC
NA	many	TRBV3-1	TRBJ2-2	CASSDPSPPGLNTGELFF	TGTGCCAGCAGCGATCCCTCGCCCCCCGGACTGAACACCGGGGAGCTGTTTTTT
TRBD1	NA	TRBV7-9	TRBJ2-3	CASSLEDRRTDTQYF	TGTGCCAGCAGCTTAGAGGACAGGAGAACAGATACGCAGTATTTT
TRBD2	many	TRBV9	TRBJ2-3	CASSFRGGSGSSDTQYF	TGTGCCAGCAGCTTTCGCGGTGGTAGCGGGAGCTCAGATACGCAGTATTTT
NA	many	TRBV29-1	TRBJ2-7	CSVGPGSYEQYF	TGCAGCGTTGGGCCAGGGTCCTACGAGCAGTACTTC
TRBD1	few	TRBV6-1	TRBJ2-2	CASREPRQGYPNTGELFF	TGTGCCAGCAGGGAGCCCCGACAGGGATACCCGAACACCGGGGAGCTGTTTTTT
NA	many	TRBV29-1	TRBJ2-7	CSAQGLSEVKQYF	TGCAGCGCCCAGGGGCTCTCTGAAGTGAAGCAGTACTTC
TRBD2	many	TRBV28	TRBJ2-7	CASSPPGLPTVYEQYF	TGTGCCAGCAGTCCGCCGGGACTACCCACCGTCTACGAGCAGTACTTC
NA	many	TRBV11-2	TRBJ1-2	CASSVDRNYGYTF	TGTGCCAGCAGTGTGGACAGAAACTATGGCTACACCTTC
TRBD2	few	TRBV6-2/TRBV6-3	TRBJ2-1	CASVTGTSPNEQFF	TGTGCCAGCGTGACCGGGACTAGCCCTAATGAGCAGTTCTTC
NA	NA	TRBV4-3	TRBJ2-1	CASSQSTGRGQFF	TGCGCCAGCAGCCAATCCACAGGGAGGGGGCAGTTCTTC
TRBD2	many	TRBV6-2/TRBV6-3	TRBJ2-7	CASKAGLIYEQYF	TGTGCCAGCAAAGCGGGACTAATCTACGAGCAGTACTTC
TRBD2	many	TRBV6-5	TRBJ2-7	CASSYEGLTYEQYF	TGTGCCAGCAGTTATGAGGGACTAACCTACGAGCAGTACTTC
NA	many	TRBV7-9	TRBJ1-1	CASSLAGIEVNTEAFF	TGTGCCAGCAGCTTAGCGGGTATAGAAGTGAACACTGAAGCTTTCTTT
TRBD1	many	TRBV5-1	TRBJ1-5	CASSGGQGDQPQHF	TGCGCCAGCAGCGGGGGACAGGGCGATCAGCCCCAGCATTTT
NA	many	TRBV20-1	TRBJ2-1	CSARPYNEQFF	TGCAGTGCACGACCGTACAATGAGCAGTTCTTC
TRBD1	many	TRBV27	TRBJ2-5	CASSSYRGQETQYF	TGTGCCAGCAGTTCATACAGGGGCCAAGAGACCCAGTACTTC
TRBD2	few	TRBV28	TRBJ2-1	CASSLPTSGRFGYNEQFF	TGTGCCAGCAGTTTACCGACTAGCGGAAGGTTCGGCTACAATGAGCAGTTCTTC
NA	many	TRBV10-3	TRBJ2-1	CAISESAEPGHEQFF	TGTGCCATCAGTGAGTCGGCGGAACCCGGGCATGAGCAGTTCTTC
TRBD1	many	TRBV2	TRBJ2-1	CASSSTGVHEQFF	TGTGCCAGCAGTTCGACAGGGGTCCATGAGCAGTTCTTC
NA	NA	TRBV6-5	TRBJ2-1	CASSYSVGVPYNEQFF	TGTGCCAGCAGTTACTCAGTAGGAGTCCCCTACAATGAGCAGTTCTTC
TRBD2	many	TRBV29-1	TRBJ2-3	CSVEGAGGSTDTQYF	TGCAGCGTTGAGGGAGCGGGAGGGAGCACAGATACGCAGTATTTT
TRBD2	few	TRBV2	TRBJ2-7	CASTGGPGHYEQYF	TGTGCCAGCACGGGAGGTCCGGGTCACTACGAGCAGTACTTC
NA	NA	TRBV11-2	TRBJ2-7	CASSLGRGAYEQYF	TGTGCCAGCAGCTTAGGTAGGGGGGCCTACGAGCAGTACTTC
TRBD1	many	TRBV15	TRBJ2-5	CATSSRDRIDQETQYF	TGTGCCACCAGCAGCCGGGACAGGATCGACCAAGAGACCCAGTACTTC
NA	many	TRBV7-6	TRBJ1-1	CASSLGGGEAFF	TGTGCCAGCAGCTTAGGGGGAGGTGAAGCTTTCTTT
TRBD1	many	TRBV27	TRBJ2-6	CASSPGQVTTGANVLTF	TGTGCCAGCAGTCCGGGACAGGTGACGACTGGGGCCAACGTCCTGACTTTC
NA	many	TRBV28	TRBJ2-7	CASSLLPYGGAYEQYF	TGTGCCAGCAGTTTACTCCCCTACGGTGGAGCCTACGAGCAGTACTTC
TRBD1	many	TRBV2	TRBJ2-1	CASKGGSTGDSYNEQFF	TGTGCCAGCAAAGGTGGGTCGACAGGGGACTCCTACAATGAGCAGTTCTTC
NA	many	TRBV2	TRBJ1-4	CANREFSNEKLFF	TGTGCCAACCGGGAGTTTTCTAACGAAAAACTGTTTTTT
TRBD1	many	TRBV28	TRBJ2-7	CASSHGQGAYEQYF	TGTGCCAGCAGTCACGGACAGGGGGCCTACGAGCAGTACTTC
NA	many	TRBV29-1	TRBJ2-5	CSVPADTSFVETQYF	TGCAGCGTTCCGGCGGACACTAGTTTCGTCGAGACCCAGTACTTC
TRBD2	many	TRBV25-1	TRBJ2-1	CASSRGTSGNNEQFF	TGTGCCAGCAGCAGGGGGACTAGCGGGAACAATGAGCAGTTCTTC
NA	many	TRBV30	TRBJ2-7	CAYALASLNEQYF	TGTGCCTATGCGCTAGCGTCACTTAACGAGCAGTACTTC
NA	many	TRBV6-2/TRBV6-3	TRBJ2-7	CASSYGKYEQYF	TGTGCCAGCAGTTACGGAAAATACGAGCAGTACTTC
TRBD1	many	TRBV9	TRBJ1-1	CASSATGKMTGEAFF	TGTGCCAGCAGCGCGACAGGGAAGATGACTGGTGAAGCTTTCTTT
TRBD2	few	TRBV18	TRBJ2-2	CASSQGGLAGDDTGELFF	TGTGCCAGCTCCCAGGGTGGACTAGCGGGAGACGACACCGGGGAGCTGTTTTTT
NA	many	TRBV6-2/TRBV6-3	TRBJ2-2	CASSPEGSTGELFF	TGTGCCAGCAGCCCCGAGGGCAGCACCGGGGAGCTGTTTTTT
NA	many	TRBV13	TRBJ2-1	CASSLGGSLGGEQFF	TGTGCCAGCAGCTTAGGGGGGAGCTTGGGGGGTGAGCAGTTCTTC